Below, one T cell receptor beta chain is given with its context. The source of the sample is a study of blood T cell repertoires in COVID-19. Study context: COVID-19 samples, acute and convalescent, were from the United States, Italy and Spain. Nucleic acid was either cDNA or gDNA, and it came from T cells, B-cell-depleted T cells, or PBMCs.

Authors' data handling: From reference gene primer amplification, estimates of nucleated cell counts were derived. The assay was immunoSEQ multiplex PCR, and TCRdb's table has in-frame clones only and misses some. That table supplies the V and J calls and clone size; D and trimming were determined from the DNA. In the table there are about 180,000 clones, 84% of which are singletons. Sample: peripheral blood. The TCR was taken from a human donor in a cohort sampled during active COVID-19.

CDR3 sequence (DNA): TGCGCCAGCAGCCAAGCTCTAGCGGGGGAGGCGGACAATGAGCAGTTCTTC. This encodes CASSQALAGEADNEQFF. This sequence joins TRBV4-1 and TRBJ2-1; 10 bases are a match to TRBD2. The CDR3 consists of 17 residues. Germline CDR1 reads MGHRA; CDR2 reads YSYEKL. J gave up 5 bases and V 1 base, and 8 bases lay outside the gene matches.